The sequence of this T cell receptor beta chain was determined in a study of blood T cells in healthy people across ages. Ranging in age from about 6 to 95, the donors were healthy Caucasian individuals from Russia. Each of the donors had 9 to 10 milliliters of peripheral blood drawn into EDTA-treated Vacutainer tubes. The authors ran a second PCR of roughly 7 to 11 cycles using a sample-barcoded 5' primer and a J-beta primer mix. Through a template-switch adaptor with 12 random nucleotides, each cDNA molecule received a tag. TCRdb re-called the 5' RACE reads with MiXCR, one entry per CDR3 protein. Seen here are roughly 830,000 distinct CDR3 sequences, 62% observed once, and the top ten hold around 30%. V was trimmed by 1 base and J by 4 bases, leaving 17 bases between them. This CDR3 region has 16 residues. CDR1 is SGHRS, CDR2 YFSETQ, per germline.

The source material was blood. The source of this sequence is a man under 40 in good health. The rearrangement links TRBV5-1 to TRBJ1-2, with a possible D match to TRBD1 (6 bases). DNA for the CDR3: TGCGCCAGCAGCTTGTCCCGGGGGCCGGGTGGCTATGGCTACACCTTC. It specifies CASSLSRGPGGYGYTF.